This T cell receptor (beta chain) was observed in a study of T cells in Graves' hyperthyroidism and ophthalmopathy. Study as a whole: Before treatment of any kind, peripheral blood was taken at initial diagnosis. Study-wide results and caveats: Before onset, by a median of approximately 6.8 months, the model predicted ophthalmopathy.

Regarding this clonotype: Its antigen remains unidentified.

V lost 5 bases and J 4 bases, leaving 17 bases between the germline ends. The CDR3 spans 15 residues. Germline V CDR1 and CDR2: SGHTA, FQGNSA. RNA transcripts were the template for amplifying TCR beta CDR3 regions. A first-round RT-PCR of the TCR CDR3 used the HTBI primer set. Via MiXCR, TCRdb re-called the multiplex PCR reads, giving one row per CDR3 protein. The profile shows about 270,000 distinct CDR3 sequences, less than 30% of them singletons. Blood was sampled at initial diagnosis of hyperthyroidism, prior to onset of any ophthalmopathy symptoms. The TCR originated in a man aged 35 to 55 with Graves' hyperthyroidism that later progressed to Graves' ophthalmopathy. The V and J genes are TRBV7-2 and TRBJ2-5; possibly TRBD2 for D (5 bases). Sample: blood. The CDR3 sequence: CASSIPLGNRETQYF. CDR3 DNA: TGTGCCAGCAGCATCCCCCTCGGGAATCGAGAGACCCAGTACTTC.